These 7 T cell receptor beta chains were sequenced from one sample in a study of cytomegalovirus exposure and HLA in healthy donors. Both 60 Vbeta primers and 13 Jbeta primers went into the PCR. TCRdb's copy holds only in-frame clones and misses some; the assay was immunoSEQ multiplex PCR. Its listing shows under 150,000 clones. The material sequenced was PBMCs. The receptors here all came from a woman between 40 and 55 years old in good health and CMV-seronegative.

The chain has TRBV7-9 and TRBJ2-3; TRBD2 is a possible D gene (6 bases). The CDR3 runs to 13 residues. V was cut by 5 bases and J by 7 bases, with 13 bases left in between. CDR1 and CDR2 (germline): SEHNR, FQNEAQ (reference sequence). CDR3 sequence reads: CASSPMGDYTQYF. Written as DNA, the CDR3 is TGTGCCAGCAGCCCGATGGGGGACTATACGCAGTATTTT.

The chain carries TRBV19 and TRBJ1-3; D gene ambiguous. Per germline, CDR1 LNHDA and CDR2 SQIVND (reference sequence). The CDR3 runs 13 residues. Between the trimmed V and J ends, which lost 7 bases and 3 bases, there was a span of 10 bases. CDR3 region: CASKLGGGNTIYF. In DNA form, the CDR3 reads TGTGCCAGTAAGCTGGGAGGTGGAAACACCATATATTTT.

Here the CDR3 reads CASSHREVPGYTF. The CDR3, as DNA: TGCGCCAGCAGCCATAGGGAGGTGCCTGGCTACACCTTC. The rearrangement uses TRBV4-1 and TRBJ1-2; D gene uncertain. Germline CDR1 and CDR2: MGHRA and YSYEKL. The V gene lost 3 bases and the J gene lost 7 bases, with 12 bases spanning the gap. The CDR3 spans 13 residues.

The genes are TRBV5-4 and TRBJ2-2; 8 nucleotides align to TRBD1. The trim removed 6 bases at V and 1 base at J, leaving 5 bases unmatched. CDR3 size: 15 residues. CDR1 is SGHNT and CDR2 is YYREEE in the germline V gene (reference sequence). The chain's CDR3 is CASNSGQENTGELFF. CDR3 coding DNA: TGTGCCAGCAACTCGGGACAGGAGAACACCGGGGAGCTGTTTTTT.

V is TRBV18 and J is TRBJ1-3; D is undetermined. Germline values: CDR1 KGHSH, CDR2 LQKENI. CDR3 length: 13 amino acids. Between the trimmed V and J ends, which lost 3 bases and 5 bases, there was a span of 8 bases. This chain's CDR3 is CASSPANRNTIYF. The CDR3 nucleotides read TGTGCCAGCTCACCGGCCAATCGAAACACCATATATTTT.

The rearrangement links TRBV4-1 to TRBJ2-1; no clear D gene. The germline V gene encodes CDR1 MGHRA and CDR2 YSYEKL. V was trimmed by 3 bases and J by 5 bases, leaving 8 bases between them. The CDR3 consists of 13 residues. The CDR3, as DNA: TGCGCCAGCAGCCAGGCTAGGAACAATGAGCAGTTCTTC. Amino acids: CASSQARNNEQFF.

The gene calls are TRBV18 and TRBJ1-2, with D perhaps TRBD1 (6 bases). Germline values: CDR1 KGHSH, CDR2 LQKENI. Trimming removed 6 bases at V and 5 bases at J, with 19 bases between. This CDR3 is built from 15 residues. The CDR3 bases are TGTGCCAGCTCCCGGAATCGGGGGGCTGGGTATGGCTACACCTTC. This translates into CASSRNRGAGYGYTF.